These 22 T cell receptor beta chains were all obtained from the same sample, sequenced in a study of blood T cells in healthy people across ages. A second PCR, run for about 7 to 11 cycles, used a sample-barcoded 5' primer plus a J-beta primer mix. MiXCR, run by TCRdb on the 5' RACE reads, gives a single entry per CDR3 protein. The data hold about 780,000 distinct CDR3 sequences, with about half observed a single time. Sequenced material: blood. These receptor sequences come from an elderly man in good health.

V gene TRBV7-2 combines with J gene TRBJ2-7; perhaps TRBD2 as D (6 bases). CDR1 and CDR2 (germline): SGHTA, FQGNSA. The V end lost 3 bases, the J end lost 1 base, and 16 bases lay between the germline ends. The CDR3 is made up of 16 amino acids. The DNA of the CDR3 is TGTGCCAGCAGCTTCAGCGGAGGGCTTGTTTCCTACGAGCAGTACTTC. Its protein is CASSFSGGLVSYEQYF.

In the case of this clonotype: One base away lies a much larger clone, so this may be a sequencing read error. The chain links TRBV24-1 to TRBJ2-5, with D perhaps matching TRBD2 (5 bases). The CDR3 has 12 residues. Germline V gene lookup returns CDR1 KGHDR and CDR2 SFDVKD. CDR3 sequence: CATRDWGAEQYF. The CDR3 DNA reads as TGTGCCACCAGGGATTGGGGAGCTGAGCAGTACTTC.

Details on this clonotype: One end of the junction varies from germline; a read error may be responsible. The gene calls are TRBV12-3 or TRBV12-4 and TRBJ2-3; the D is unclear. The CDR3 is made up of 13 amino acids. The CDR3 protein is CASNRGFTDMQYF. CDR3 DNA: TGTGCCAGCAACAGAGGTTTCACAGATATGCAGTATTTT.

This clonotype was seen once. The chain has TRBV4-2 and TRBJ2-1; the D call may be TRBD1 or TRBD2 (7 bases each). CDR3 size: 16 residues. Germline V CDR1 and CDR2: LGHNA, YNFKEQ. Between the trimmed V and J ends, which lost 1 base and 6 bases, there was a span of 16 bases. CDR3 region: CASSQAFAGGVNEQFF. The CDR3 DNA sequence: TGTGCCAGCAGCCAAGCTTTCGCAGGGGGGGTCAATGAGCAGTTCTTC.

The V call is TRBV7-9, the J call TRBJ2-6, with 9 bases fitting TRBD1. Trimming at V came to 4 bases and at J to 4 bases, leaving 8 bases not matched to a gene. The CDR3 spans 17 residues. Germline V gene lookup returns CDR1 SEHNR and CDR2 FQNEAQ (reference sequence). In DNA, the CDR3 is TGTGCCAGCAGCTCCTGGACAGGGGCATCCGGGGCCAACGTCCTGACTTTC. Amino acids: CASSSWTGASGANVLTF.

On this clonotype itself: Since a much larger clone is just one base distant, this may be a read error. This rearrangement joins TRBV28 to TRBJ2-1; 7 positions match TRBD1. CDR1 is MDHEN and CDR2 is SYDVKM in the germline V gene. Germline trimming cut 3 bases from V and 13 bases from J; bases unmatched to any gene: 9. The CDR3 totals 13 residues. CDR3 bases: TGTGCCAGCAGTTTGACAGGGCAAGAGACCCAGTTCTTC. Protein sequence: CASSLTGQETQFF.

This clonotype has just a few counts. This chain uses TRBV20-1 with TRBJ2-7; 9 bases match TRBD1. Germline CDR1 reads DFQATT; CDR2 reads SNEGSKA (reference sequence). V dropped 5 bases and J dropped 2; count of bases not matched to a gene: 13. This CDR3 is 16 amino acids long. The CDR3 DNA sequence: TGCAGTGCTCAGGAAACAGGGGGCTTCCTCCCCTACGAGCAGTACTTC. Its translation is CSAQETGGFLPYEQYF.

This clonotype has a handful of counts. The chain couples TRBV2 to TRBJ2-7; possible D gene TRBD2, 7 bases. The CDR3 is made up of 14 amino acids. Germline V gene data show CDR1 as SNHLY and CDR2 as FYNNEI. Trimming pared 9 bases from V and 6 bases from J, leaving 21 bases between. The CDR3 loop reads CARDGGLGLSEQYF. CDR3 DNA sequence: TGTGCCAGGGACGGGGGGCTAGGACTCAGCGAGCAGTACTTC.

The count of this clonotype is one. This chain uses TRBV27 with TRBJ1-4, with a weak D call TRBD1 (5 bases). CDR1 and CDR2 (germline): MNHEY, SMNVEV (reference sequence). This CDR3 is built from 18 residues. The V gene lost 8 bases and the J gene lost 1 base, with 23 bases spanning the gap. The CDR3: CASGDRGKRSGTNEKLFF. The CDR3 nucleotides read TGTGCCAGCGGCGACCGGGGGAAAAGAAGTGGAACTAATGAAAAACTGTTTTTT.

Details on this clonotype: This may be a read error, as it is one base from a much larger clone. The chain carries TRBV4-1 and TRBJ2-5, with D possibly TRBD2 on 6 matching bases. Germline CDR1 is MGHRA and CDR2 is YSYEKL. The CDR3 consists of 16 residues. Trimming shortened V by 0 bases and J by 11 bases, and 22 bases separated the two germline ends. Written as DNA, the CDR3 is TGCGCCAGCAGCCAAGATCGGGCCGGGAGCTGGGATGAGCAGTACTTC. This encodes CASSQDRAGSWDEQYF.

V and J are TRBV5-1 and TRBJ2-5; 11 bases are a match to TRBD2. V trimming: 3 bases; J trimming: 1 base; junction bases outside the gene matches: 5. Germline V gives CDR1 SGHRS, CDR2 YFSETQ. The CDR3 is made up of 16 amino acids. The CDR3 here is CASSWGTSGSQETQYF. The CDR3 coding sequence is TGCGCCAGCAGCTGGGGGACTAGCGGCAGCCAAGAGACCCAGTACTTC.

This rearrangement joins TRBV4-2 to TRBJ2-7, with D unresolved. CDR3 length: 14 residues. V gave up 0 bases and J gave up 1 base, with 7 bases separating them. The germline gives CDR1 LGHNA, CDR2 YNFKEQ. The CDR3 is CASSQDSRSYEQYF. DNA of the CDR3: TGTGCCAGCAGCCAAGATTCTAGATCCTACGAGCAGTACTTC.

The chain combines TRBV12-3 or TRBV12-4 with TRBJ2-5; TRBD2 might be the D (6 bases). The DNA matches TRBJ2-7 better at its end, which makes the J call doubtful. The CDR3 extends over 17 amino acids. This chain's CDR3 is CASSLEAGGRLYYEQYF. The CDR3, as DNA: TGTGCCAGCAGTTTGGAAGCGGGCGGCCGACTTTACTACGAGCAGTACTTC.

Here the CDR3 reads CASSETGPRGPKAFF. The CDR3 bases are TGTGCCAGCAGTGAAACCGGCCCAAGGGGGCCAAAAGCTTTCTTT. J is TRBJ1-1 and V is TRBV2, with 7 bases lining up with TRBD1. The germline V gene encodes CDR1 SNHLY and CDR2 FYNNEI. CDR3 length equals 15 residues. J gave up 9 bases and V 2 bases, and 12 bases lay outside the gene matches.

In the case of this clonotype: A read error may produce the germline difference seen at one junction end. The DNA for the CDR3 is TGCAGTGCTAGAGAGGGACAGGGAACCAATGACTACACATTC. Translation gives CSAREGQGTNDYTF. The rearrangement joins TRBV20-1 to TRBJ1-2, with 9 bases fitting TRBD1. Germline V gene data show CDR1 as DFQATT and CDR2 as SNEGSKA (reference sequence). CDR3 length: 14 amino acids.

This clonotype has just a few counts. This chain connects TRBV6-6 to TRBJ1-4; possible D gene TRBD1, 5 bases. Between the trimmed V and J ends, which lost 0 bases and 4 bases, there was a span of 9 bases. The germline gives CDR1 MNHNY, CDR2 SVGAGI (reference sequence). This CDR3 is built from 15 residues. As DNA, the CDR3 is TGTGCCAGCAGTTACTCCGACAGACTTAATGAAAAACTGTTTTTT. It specifies CASSYSDRLNEKLFF.

The chain employs TRBV27 and TRBJ2-5, with 9 nucleotides matching TRBD2. The CDR3 totals 14 residues. The germline V gene encodes CDR1 MNHEY and CDR2 SMNVEV (reference sequence). V gave up 4 bases and J gave up 5 bases; unmatched junction bases: 5. The CDR3 DNA sequence: TGTGCCAGCAGTTGGGGACTAGCTTCGGAGACCCAGTACTTC. This sequence encodes CASSWGLASETQYF.

This clonotype was seen only once. V usage is TRBV5-1 and J usage is TRBJ1-2, with no clear D. CDR1 is SGHRS, CDR2 YFSETQ, per germline. This CDR3 contains 14 residues. Trimming stripped 0 bases from V and 4 bases from J, with 10 bases between. The CDR3 loop reads CASSLDRVIYGYTF. CDR3 nucleotides: TGCGCCAGCAGCTTGGACCGGGTGATCTATGGCTACACCTTC.

The CDR3 bases are TGTGCCACCAGCAGAGGCTTGGGGAGGGCGCAGTATTTT. Protein sequence: CATSRGLGRAQYF. This rearrangement joins TRBV15 to TRBJ2-3; 7 bases map to TRBD2. The CDR3 extends over 13 amino acids. The V segment lost 1 base and the J segment 10 bases; nucleotides outside the gene matches: 5. CDR1 and CDR2 from the germline V gene are LNHNV and YYDKDF (reference sequence).

The CDR3 DNA is TGTGCCAGCAGCCCGGGCCCCAGGTTCTACAATGAGCAGTTCTTC. Protein sequence: CASSPGPRFYNEQFF. This chain joins TRBV11-3 and TRBJ2-1; unclear D gene. Per germline, CDR1 SGHNT and CDR2 YENEEA. The CDR3 spans 15 residues. V lost 5 bases to trimming and J lost 3 bases, with 14 bases between them.

The gene calls are TRBV7-2 and TRBJ2-3; D gene uncertain. The CDR3 loop spans 14 amino acids. Trimming pared 5 bases from V and 3 bases from J, leaving 12 bases between. Germline V CDR1 and CDR2: SGHTA, FQGNSA. The CDR3 sequence is CASSLARVTDTQYF. The CDR3 bases are TGTGCCAGCAGCCTCGCCCGCGTGACAGATACGCAGTATTTT.

Note on this clonotype: A much larger clone is a single base away; this may be a read error. The CDR3 loop is CARSFPTDNEQFF. CDR3 bases: TGTGCCCGCAGTTTCCCTACGGACAATGAGCAGTTCTTC. The V and J genes are TRBV28 and TRBJ2-1; D not certain. This CDR3 contains 13 residues. In germline, CDR1 is MDHEN, CDR2 SYDVKM.